The clone carrying this T cell receptor (beta chain) occurred a few times. The antigen remains unidentified. TCRdb's copy holds only in-frame clones and misses some; the assay was immunoSEQ multiplex PCR. The sample gives 150,000 to 200,000 clones, around 90% of which show up once; more than 9% is in the top ten. The data were obtained in a study of T cell responses to AZD1222 COVID-19 vaccine. Findings and limits, study-wide: Across spike, vaccine-associated CD4 TCRs were found, dominant at 160-218 and 743-854. Donors were largely white British and mainly female; clonal diversity was possibly underestimated. At baseline, seropositivity was found in only a handful of AZD1222 recipients.

The CDR3 length is 15 residues. With 0 bases removed from V and 8 bases from J, the gap between germline ends came to 16 bases. Per germline, CDR1 MGHRA and CDR2 YSYEKL. Whether given at about 4 or about 12 weeks, second doses were pooled. This TCR came from an adult who received the AZD1222 COVID-19 vaccine. Source: peripheral blood, taken 28 days after the second AZD1222 dose. The V gene is TRBV4-1, the J gene TRBJ1-1; D is uncertain. CDR3 sequence (DNA): TGCGCCAGCAGCCAAGATGGGCGGATACTCGGAGAAGCTTTCTTT. It encodes CASSQDGRILGEAFF.